This T cell receptor (beta chain) was recorded in a study of T cell responses to AZD1222 COVID-19 vaccine. Regarding the study as a whole: Breadth and depth of Spike-specific TCRs rose after two AZD1222 doses.

Germline CDR1 LGHDT, CDR2 YNNKEL (reference sequence). V trimming: 4 bases; J trimming: 8 bases; junction bases outside the gene matches: 5. The CDR3 loop spans 15 amino acids. The table came from immunoSEQ multiplex PCR; TCRdb's copy has only in-frame clones and leaves some out. The sample records some 150,000 clones, more than 75% being singletons. A remark on this clone: The antigen remains unidentified.

This receptor was obtained from an adult in good health. The specimen comprised peripheral blood, sampled on day 0 of AZD1222 vaccination. This chain uses TRBV3-1 (or the pseudogene TRBV3-2) with TRBJ2-1; 13 bases match TRBD2. Written as DNA, the CDR3 is TGTGCCAGCAGCCGTGGACTAGCGGGAGTGCATGAGCAGTTCTTC. Translating it yields CASSRGLAGVHEQFF.